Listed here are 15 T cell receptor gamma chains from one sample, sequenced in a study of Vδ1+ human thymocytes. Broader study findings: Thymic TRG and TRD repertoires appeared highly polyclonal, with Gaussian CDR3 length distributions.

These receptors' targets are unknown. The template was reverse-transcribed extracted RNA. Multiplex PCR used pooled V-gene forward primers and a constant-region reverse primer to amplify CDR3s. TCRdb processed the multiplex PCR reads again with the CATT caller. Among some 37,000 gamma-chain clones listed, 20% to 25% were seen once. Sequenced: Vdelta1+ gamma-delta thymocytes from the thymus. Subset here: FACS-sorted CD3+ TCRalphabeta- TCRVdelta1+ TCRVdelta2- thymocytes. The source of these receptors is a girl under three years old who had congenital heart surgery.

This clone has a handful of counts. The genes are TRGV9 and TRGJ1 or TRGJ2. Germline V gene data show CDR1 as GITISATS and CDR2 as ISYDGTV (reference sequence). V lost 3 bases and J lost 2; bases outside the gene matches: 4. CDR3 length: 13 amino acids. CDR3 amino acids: CALWEPHYYKKLF. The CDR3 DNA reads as TGTGCCTTGTGGGAGCCACATTATTATAAGAAACTCTTT.

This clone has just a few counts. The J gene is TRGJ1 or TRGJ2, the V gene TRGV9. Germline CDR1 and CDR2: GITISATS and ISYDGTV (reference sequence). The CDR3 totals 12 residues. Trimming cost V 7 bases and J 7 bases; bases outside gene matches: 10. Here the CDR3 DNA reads TGTGCCTTGTGTGTGTTGCAATATAAGAAACTCTTT. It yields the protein CALCVLQYKKLF.

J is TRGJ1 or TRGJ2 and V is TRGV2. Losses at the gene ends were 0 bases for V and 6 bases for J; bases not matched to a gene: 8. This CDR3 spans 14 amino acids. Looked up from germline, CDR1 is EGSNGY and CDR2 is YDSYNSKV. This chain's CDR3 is CATWDGPVSYKKLF. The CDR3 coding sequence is TGTGCCACCTGGGACGGGCCTGTTTCTTATAAGAAACTCTTT.

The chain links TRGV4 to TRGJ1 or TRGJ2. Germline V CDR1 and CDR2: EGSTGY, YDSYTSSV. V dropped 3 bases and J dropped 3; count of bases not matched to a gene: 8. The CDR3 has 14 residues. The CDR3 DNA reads TGTGCCACCTGGGATCACCCCCTTTATTATAAGAAACTCTTT. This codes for CATWDHPLYYKKLF.

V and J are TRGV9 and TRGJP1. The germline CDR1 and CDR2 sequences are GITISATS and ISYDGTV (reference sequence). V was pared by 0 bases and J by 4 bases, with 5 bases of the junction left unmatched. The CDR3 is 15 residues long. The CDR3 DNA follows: TGTGCCTTGTGGGAGGTGCAGGGCACTGGTTGGTTCAAGATATTT. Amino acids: CALWEVQGTGWFKIF.

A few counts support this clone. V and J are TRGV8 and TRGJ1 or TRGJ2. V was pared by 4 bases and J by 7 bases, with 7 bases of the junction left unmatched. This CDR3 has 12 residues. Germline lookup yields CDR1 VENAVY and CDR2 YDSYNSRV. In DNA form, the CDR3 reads TGTGCCACCTGGGAGGGAGACTATAAGAAACTCTTT. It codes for CATWEGDYKKLF.

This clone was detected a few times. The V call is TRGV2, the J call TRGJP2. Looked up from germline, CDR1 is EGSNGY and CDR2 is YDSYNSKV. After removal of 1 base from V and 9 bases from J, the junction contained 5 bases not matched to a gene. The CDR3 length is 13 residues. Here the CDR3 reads CATWDGHNWIKTF. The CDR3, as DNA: TGTGCCACCTGGGACGGACATAATTGGATCAAGACGTTT.

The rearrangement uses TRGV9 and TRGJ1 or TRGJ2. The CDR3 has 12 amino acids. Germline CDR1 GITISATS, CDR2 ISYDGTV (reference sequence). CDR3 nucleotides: TGTGCTTATACCCCAGGAGGTGCTGTGAAACTCTTT. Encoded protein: CAYTPGGAVKLF.

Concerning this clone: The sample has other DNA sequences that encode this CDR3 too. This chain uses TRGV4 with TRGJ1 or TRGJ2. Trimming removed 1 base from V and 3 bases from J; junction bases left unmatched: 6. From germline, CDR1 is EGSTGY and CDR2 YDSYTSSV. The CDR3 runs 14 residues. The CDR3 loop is CATWDGPGYYKKLF. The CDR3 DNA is TGTGCCACCTGGGATGGCCCGGGTTATTATAAGAAACTCTTT.

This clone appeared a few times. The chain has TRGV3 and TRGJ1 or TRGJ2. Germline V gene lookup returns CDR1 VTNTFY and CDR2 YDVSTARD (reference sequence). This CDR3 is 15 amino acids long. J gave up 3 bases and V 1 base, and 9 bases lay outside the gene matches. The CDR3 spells CATWDRKKRYYKKLF. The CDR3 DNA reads TGTGCCACCTGGGACAGAAAAAAGCGTTATTATAAGAAACTCTTT.

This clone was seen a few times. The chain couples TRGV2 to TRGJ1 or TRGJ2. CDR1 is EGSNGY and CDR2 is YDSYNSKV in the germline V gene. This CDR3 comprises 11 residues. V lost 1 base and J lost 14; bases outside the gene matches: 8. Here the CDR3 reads CATWDGQEELF. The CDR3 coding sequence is TGTGCCACCTGGGACGGACAGGAGGAACTCTTT.

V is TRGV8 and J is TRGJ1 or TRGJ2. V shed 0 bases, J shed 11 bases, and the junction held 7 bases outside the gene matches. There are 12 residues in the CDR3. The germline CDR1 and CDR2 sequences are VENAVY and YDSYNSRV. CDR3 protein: CATWDRPREKLF. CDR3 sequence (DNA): TGTGCCACCTGGGATAGGCCCCGGGAGAAACTCTTT.

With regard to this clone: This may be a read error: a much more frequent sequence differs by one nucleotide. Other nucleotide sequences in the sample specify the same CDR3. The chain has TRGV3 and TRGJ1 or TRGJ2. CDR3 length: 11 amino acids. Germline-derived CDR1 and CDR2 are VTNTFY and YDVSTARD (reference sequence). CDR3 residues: CATWENYKKLF. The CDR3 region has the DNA TGTGCTACCTGGGAGAATTATAAGAAACTCTTT.

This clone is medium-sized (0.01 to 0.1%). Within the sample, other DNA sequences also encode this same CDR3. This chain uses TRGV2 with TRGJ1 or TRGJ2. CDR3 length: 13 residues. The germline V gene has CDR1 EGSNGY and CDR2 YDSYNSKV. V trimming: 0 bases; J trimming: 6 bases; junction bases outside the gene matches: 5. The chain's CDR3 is CATWDGPCYKKLF. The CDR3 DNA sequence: TGTGCCACCTGGGACGGGCCGTGTTATAAGAAACTCTTT.

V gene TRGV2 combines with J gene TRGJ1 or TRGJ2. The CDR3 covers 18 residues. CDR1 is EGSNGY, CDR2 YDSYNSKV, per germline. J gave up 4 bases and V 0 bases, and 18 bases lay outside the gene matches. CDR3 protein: CATWDGRATPTGYYKKLF. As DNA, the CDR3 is TGTGCCACCTGGGACGGGCGCGCTACACCTACGGGATATTATAAGAAACTCTTT.